What follows are 18 T cell receptor beta chains derived from one specimen sequenced in a study of blood T cell repertoires in COVID-19. Data came from immunoSEQ multiplex PCR; TCRdb stores just in-frame clones and leaves some out. The sample carries 350,000 to 450,000 clones, about 89% recorded once. Sequenced sample: peripheral blood. These receptors all come from a woman in her forties with COVID-19, enrolled during active disease.

This clone was seen only once. The chain employs TRBV24-1 and TRBJ1-2; D remains unclear. V lost 3 bases and J 1 base, leaving 11 bases between the germline ends. CDR3 length equals 15 residues. The germline V gene has CDR1 KGHDR and CDR2 SFDVKD. In DNA, the CDR3 is TGTGCCACCAGTGATAAGCTAGGAGGTAACTATGGCTACACCTTC. Its translation is CATSDKLGGNYGYTF.

The chain couples TRBV27 to TRBJ1-4; tentatively, D is TRBD1 (6 bases). Germline CDR1 and CDR2: MNHEY and SMNVEV (reference sequence). CDR3 size: 14 residues. The V end was cut by 5 bases, the J end by 8 bases, with 15 bases between. CDR3 coding DNA: TGTGCCAGCAGTACTACAGGGTCACGGGAAAAACTGTTTTTT. This codes for CASSTTGSREKLFF.

The rearrangement links TRBV19 to TRBJ1-1; D gene ambiguous. The CDR3 has 16 amino acids. Germline-derived CDR1 and CDR2 are LNHDA and SQIVND (reference sequence). Trimming cost V 0 bases and J 2 bases, with 13 bases left between them. CDR3 DNA: TGTGCCAGTAGTATAGATCTAGGCGGAACTAACACTGAAGCTTTCTTT. Translating it yields CASSIDLGGTNTEAFF.

The chain carries TRBV7-3 and TRBJ1-6; tentative D call: TRBD1 (5 bases). Trimming stripped 2 bases from V and 10 bases from J, with 15 bases between. The germline V gene has CDR1 SGHTA and CDR2 FQGTGA. This CDR3 comprises 15 residues. Written as DNA, the CDR3 is TGTGCCAGCAGCTTATTCGGGGGTCGGGAATCACCCCTCCACTTT. This encodes CASSLFGGRESPLHF.

A single count supports this clone. The gene calls are TRBV4-2 and TRBJ2-3, with 7 bases fitting TRBD2. Trimming removed 0 bases from V and 7 bases from J; junction bases left unmatched: 13. Germline-derived CDR1 and CDR2 are LGHNA and YNFKEQ. The CDR3 length is 17 residues. In DNA form, the CDR3 reads TGTGCCAGCAGCCAAGACCTATTACGTTTAGCGGGTCATACGCAGTATTTT. It codes for CASSQDLLRLAGHTQYF.

This chain uses TRBV7-3 with TRBJ2-2, with 7 bases identical to TRBD2. The CDR3 length is 17 residues. CDR1 SGHTA and CDR2 FQGTGA come from the germline V gene. The J segment lost 0 bases and the V segment lost 6 bases, leaving 10 bases of the junction unmatched. The CDR3 DNA sequence: TGTGCCAGCAGTCCCGCGGGCGGGGGTTCGAACACCGGGGAGCTGTTTTTT. This gives the protein CASSPAGGGSNTGELFF.

This clone was counted once. The chain uses TRBV19 and TRBJ2-1; 9 nucleotides align to TRBD2. The CDR3 extends over 16 amino acids. Germline V lookup: CDR1 LNHDA, CDR2 SQIVND (reference sequence). Trimming took 3 bases from V and 8 from J; bases not matched to a gene: 11. For the CDR3, the DNA is TGTGCCAGTAGTATCCTATTAGCGGGAGAGGCCCATGAGCAGTTCTTC. It specifies CASSILLAGEAHEQFF.

J is TRBJ2-7 and V is TRBV7-9; 8 bases fit TRBD1. V lost 2 bases, J lost 3 bases, and 3 bases stayed unmatched. The germline V gene encodes CDR1 SEHNR and CDR2 FQNEAQ (reference sequence). The length of the CDR3 is 14 residues. The DNA for the CDR3 is TGTGCCAGCAGCTTAATTACAGGGGGCTACGAGCAGTACTTC. As protein: CASSLITGGYEQYF.

V gene TRBV30 combines with J gene TRBJ1-6; 9 bases are shared with TRBD1. The CDR3 length is 15 residues. V trimming: 0 bases; J trimming: 12 bases; junction bases outside the gene matches: 9. Looked up from germline, CDR1 is GTSNPN and CDR2 is SVGIG (reference sequence). CDR3 amino acids: CAWSVRDRAVGPLHF. For the CDR3, the DNA is TGTGCCTGGAGTGTACGGGACAGGGCGGTGGGACCCCTCCACTTT. The whole variable domain, filled in from reference TRBV30 and TRBJ1-6, reads SQTIHQWPATLVQPVGSPLSLECTVEGTSNPNLYWYRQAAGRGLQLLFYSVGIGQISSEVPQNLSASRPQDRQFILSSKKLLLSDSGFYLCAWSVRDRAVGPLHFGNGTRLTVT.

DNA for the CDR3: TGCGCCAGCAGCCCTGGGGGGGCCGCGGGAAACACCATATATTTT. This gives the protein CASSPGGAAGNTIYF. J is TRBJ1-3 and V is TRBV5-1; a possible D gene is TRBD1 (6 bases). Germline loops: CDR1 SGHRS, CDR2 YFSETQ. V gave up 4 bases and J gave up 4 bases, with 15 bases separating them. The CDR3 runs 15 residues.

The genes are TRBV6-5 and TRBJ1-1; tentative D call: TRBD1 (6 bases). The CDR3 extends over 13 amino acids. V gave up 6 bases and J gave up 4 bases, with 12 bases separating them. Germline-derived CDR1 and CDR2 are MNHEY and SVGAGI. CDR3 coding DNA: TGTGCCAGCAGGAGGGGGTTCAGCACTGAAGCTTTCTTT. Protein: CASRRGFSTEAFF.

The chain carries TRBV30 and TRBJ2-7; 8 bases match TRBD2. This CDR3 has 13 residues. The V gene end was trimmed by 3 bases and the J gene end by 9 bases; junction bases not matched to a gene: 10. CDR1 is GTSNPN, CDR2 SVGIG, per germline (reference sequence). CDR3 amino acids: CAWSGGVGRRQYF. The DNA for the CDR3 is TGTGCCTGGAGCGGGGGGGTCGGGAGAAGGCAGTACTTC. Full variable domain (missing parts from reference TRBV30 and TRBJ2-7): SQTIHQWPATLVQPVGSPLSLECTVEGTSNPNLYWYRQAAGRGLQLLFYSVGIGQISSEVPQNLSASRPQDRQFILSSKKLLLSDSGFYLCAWSGGVGRRQYFGPGTRLTVT.

This sequence joins TRBV5-4 and TRBJ1-5, with D perhaps TRBD1 (5 bases). The V and J ends lost 4 bases and 7 bases respectively, with 15 bases between them. The length of the CDR3 is 14 residues. Germline CDR1 is SGHNT and CDR2 is YYREEE (reference sequence). The CDR3 DNA sequence: TGTGCCAGCAGCCCGGACGGGGGAGGACAGCCCCAGCATTTT. Translation gives CASSPDGGGQPQHF. Using reference TRBV5-4 and TRBJ1-5 for the parts outside the CDR3, the full variable domain is ETGVTQSPTHLIKTRGQQVTLRCSSQSGHNTVSWYQQALGQGPQFIFQYYREEENGRGNFPPRFSGLQFPNYSSELNVNALELDDSALYLCASSPDGGGQPQHFGDGTRLSIL.

The rearrangement joins TRBV7-2 to TRBJ1-2; D uncertain. The CDR3 length is 17 residues. V lost 2 bases and J 7 bases, leaving 23 bases between the germline ends. Germline CDR1 is SGHTA and CDR2 is FQGNSA. CDR3 amino acids: CASSLNKRGSRIGGYTF. The CDR3 bases are TGTGCCAGCAGCTTAAATAAAAGAGGGAGTCGGATTGGTGGCTACACCTTC.

This clone occurred a few times. At one of its ends the junction is not consistent with the germline gene, which may arise from a read error. V usage is TRBV7-9 and J usage is TRBJ2-7; D remains ambiguous. Germline V CDR1 and CDR2: SEHNR, FQNEAQ (reference sequence). CDR3 length: 15 residues. The CDR3 region is CASSLGQSANYGQYF. CDR3 bases: TGTGCCAGCAGCTTAGGCCAGTCTGCTAACTACGGGCAGTACTTC.

This clone showed up just once. The CDR3 sequence is CASSLSGTGGDEQYF. The CDR3 coding sequence is TGCGCCAGCAGCTTGTCAGGGACAGGGGGCGACGAGCAGTACTTC. The chain couples TRBV5-1 to TRBJ2-7; 12 nucleotides line up with TRBD1. Germline assignment: CDR1 SGHRS and CDR2 YFSETQ. With 1 base clipped from V and 5 bases from J, the junction kept 4 bases outside the gene matches. This CDR3 comprises 15 residues. Using reference TRBV5-1 and TRBJ2-7 for the parts outside the CDR3, the full variable domain is KAGVTQTPRYLIKTRGQQVTLSCSPISGHRSVSWYQQTPGQGLQFLFEYFSETQRNKGNFPGRFSGRQFSNSRSEMNVSTLELGDSALYLCASSLSGTGGDEQYFGPGTRLTVT.

The count of this clone is one. The J gene is TRBJ2-7, the V gene TRBV4-1; tentatively, D is TRBD1 (5 bases). Germline V CDR1 and CDR2: MGHRA, YSYEKL. The CDR3 extends over 16 amino acids. V was cut by 2 bases and J by 7 bases, with 21 bases left in between. The CDR3 bases are TGCGCCAGCAGCCAAACCGAAAGGGGCCCCGCGCGAGAGCAGTACTTC. Its protein product is CASSQTERGPAREQYF.

CDR3 DNA: TGTGCCAGCAGTTCCCCGGGACAGGCTCCCACTGAAGCTTTCTTT. It encodes CASSSPGQAPTEAFF. The rearrangement uses TRBV6-5 and TRBJ1-1; 8 nucleotides match TRBD1. The CDR3 extends over 15 amino acids. The germline CDR1 and CDR2 sequences are MNHEY and SVGAGI. V lost 4 bases and J lost 4; bases outside the gene matches: 8.